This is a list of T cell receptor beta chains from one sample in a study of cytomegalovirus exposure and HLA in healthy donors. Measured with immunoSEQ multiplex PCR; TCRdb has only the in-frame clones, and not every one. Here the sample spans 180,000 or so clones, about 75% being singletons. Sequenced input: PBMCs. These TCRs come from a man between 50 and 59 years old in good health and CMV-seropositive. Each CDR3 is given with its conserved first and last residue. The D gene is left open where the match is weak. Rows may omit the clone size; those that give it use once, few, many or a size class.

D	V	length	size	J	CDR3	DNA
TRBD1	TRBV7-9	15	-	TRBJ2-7	CASSLTGGFSYEQYF	TGTGCCAGCAGCTTGACAGGGGGCTTTTCCTACGAGCAGTACTTC
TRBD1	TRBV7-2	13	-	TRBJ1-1	CASSRQGNTEAFF	TGTGCCAGCAGTAGACAGGGGAACACTGAAGCTTTCTTT
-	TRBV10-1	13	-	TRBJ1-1	CASKGAWNTEAFF	TGCGCCAGCAAAGGGGCATGGAACACTGAAGCTTTCTTT
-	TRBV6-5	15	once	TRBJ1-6	CASTNARNRNSPLHF	TGTGCCAGCACCAATGCCCGGAACAGGAATTCACCCCTCCACTTT
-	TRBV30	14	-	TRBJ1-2	CAWESYQRPYGYTF	TGTGCCTGGGAGAGTTATCAGCGGCCCTATGGCTACACCTTC
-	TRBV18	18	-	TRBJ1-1	CASSPLTGRAIMNTEAFF	TGTGCCAGCTCACCACTTACGGGTAGAGCAATTATGAACACTGAAGCTTTCTTT
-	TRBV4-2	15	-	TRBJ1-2	CASSQADRADYGYTF	TGTGCCAGCAGCCAGGCTGACAGAGCAGACTATGGCTACACCTTC
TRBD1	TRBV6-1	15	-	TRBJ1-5	CASRQGALSNQPQHF	TGTGCCAGCAGGCAGGGGGCCCTGAGCAATCAGCCCCAGCATTTT
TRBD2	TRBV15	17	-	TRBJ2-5	CATSRDLYSGGVETQYF	TGTGCCACCAGCAGAGATCTGTACAGCGGGGGGGTAGAGACCCAGTACTTC
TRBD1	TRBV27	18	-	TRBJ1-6	CASSLLPPGTGVLSPLHF	TGTGCCAGCAGTTTATTGCCCCCCGGGACAGGGGTACTCTCACCCCTCCACTTT
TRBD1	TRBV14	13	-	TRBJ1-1	CASSEGQGAPAFF	TGTGCCAGCAGCGAGGGACAGGGGGCGCCGGCTTTCTTT
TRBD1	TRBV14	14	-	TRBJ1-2	CASSPFRTGGRHTF	TGTGCCAGCAGCCCCTTTAGGACAGGGGGTCGCCACACCTTC
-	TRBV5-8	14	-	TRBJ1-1	CASSLRTANTEAFF	TGTGCCAGCAGCTTACGGACAGCGAACACTGAAGCTTTCTTT
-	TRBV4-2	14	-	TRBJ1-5	CASSQRSGNQPQHF	TGTGCCAGCAGCCAACGGTCCGGGAATCAGCCCCAGCATTTT
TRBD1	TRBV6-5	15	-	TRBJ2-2	CASSSLTQGTGELFF	TGTGCCAGCAGTTCGCTTACACAGGGGACCGGGGAGCTGTTTTTT
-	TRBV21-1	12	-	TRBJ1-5	CASRIYDQPQHF	TGTGCCAGCAGAATTTATGATCAGCCCCAGCATTTT
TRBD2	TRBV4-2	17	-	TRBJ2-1	CASSQDFGLALDNEQFF	TGTGCCAGCAGCCAAGATTTTGGACTAGCATTGGACAATGAGCAGTTCTTC
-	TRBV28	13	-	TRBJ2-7	CASSLGDIYEQYF	TGTGCCAGCAGTTTGGGAGACATCTACGAGCAGTACTTC
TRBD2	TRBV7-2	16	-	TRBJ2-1	CASSFAGTSGYNEQFF	TGTGCCAGCAGCTTCGCCGGGACTAGCGGCTACAATGAGCAGTTCTTC
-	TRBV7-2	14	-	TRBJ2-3	CASSQLSTGDTQYF	TGTGCCAGCAGCCAACTAAGTACGGGGGATACGCAGTATTTT
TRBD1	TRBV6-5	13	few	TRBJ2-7	CASSRTGASEQYF	TGTGCCAGCTCCCGGACAGGGGCCTCCGAGCAGTACTTC
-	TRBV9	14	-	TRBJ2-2	CASSVGQDTGELFF	TGTGCCAGCAGCGTAGGTCAGGACACCGGGGAGCTGTTTTTT
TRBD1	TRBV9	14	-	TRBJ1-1	CASSPGGLNTEAFF	TGTGCCAGTTCCCCAGGGGGGCTGAACACTGAAGCTTTCTTT
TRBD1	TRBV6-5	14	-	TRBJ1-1	CASSYPDRDTEAFF	TGTGCCAGCAGTTACCCGGACAGGGACACTGAAGCTTTCTTT
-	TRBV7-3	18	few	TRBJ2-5	CASSLSPSTISFQETQYF	TGTGCCAGCAGCTTATCCCCCAGTACAATCTCATTCCAAGAGACCCAGTACTTC
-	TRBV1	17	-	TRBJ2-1	CTSSHLRSGGAGNEQFF	TGCACCAGCAGCCACCTAAGAAGCGGGGGGGCCGGGAATGAGCAGTTCTTC
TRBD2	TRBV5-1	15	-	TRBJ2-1	CASSSGLAGNNEQFF	TGCGCCAGCAGCTCGGGACTAGCGGGTAACAATGAGCAGTTCTTC
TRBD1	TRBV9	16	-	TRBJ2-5	CASSGPRDRGRETQYF	TGTGCCAGCAGCGGCCCCCGGGACAGGGGGCGAGAGACCCAGTACTTC
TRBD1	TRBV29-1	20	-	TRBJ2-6	CSVLTIADRGELSGANVLTF	TGCAGCGTCCTAACTATTGCTGACAGGGGAGAGCTCTCTGGGGCCAACGTCCTGACTTTC
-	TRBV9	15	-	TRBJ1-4	CASSLLGATNEKLFF	TGTGCCAGCAGCCTTCTGGGGGCGACTAATGAAAAACTGTTTTTT
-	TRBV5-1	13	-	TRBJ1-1	CASSARKNTEAFF	TGCGCCAGCAGCGCCAGGAAGAACACTGAAGCTTTCTTT
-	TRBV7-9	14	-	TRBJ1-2	CASSPRDGAYGYTF	TGTGCCAGCAGTCCCAGGGATGGTGCCTATGGCTACACCTTC
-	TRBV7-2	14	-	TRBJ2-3	CASSLGLLTDTQYF	TGTGCCAGCAGCTTAGGACTTCTCACAGATACGCAGTATTTT
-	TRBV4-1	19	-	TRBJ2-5	CASSQIVASGGLRGETQYF	TGCGCCAGCAGCCAAATTGTAGCGTCGGGTGGGCTTCGGGGAGAGACCCAGTACTTC
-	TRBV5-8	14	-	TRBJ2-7	CASSLYGSSYEQYF	TGTGCCAGCAGCTTGTACGGGAGCTCCTACGAGCAGTACTTC
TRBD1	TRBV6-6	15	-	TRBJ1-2	CASSYGQGALGGYTF	TGTGCCAGCAGTTACGGGCAGGGGGCTTTGGGCGGCTACACCTTC
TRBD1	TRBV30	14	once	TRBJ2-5	CAWFPGQGGETQYF	TGTGCCTGGTTTCCGGGACAGGGTGGGGAGACCCAGTACTTC
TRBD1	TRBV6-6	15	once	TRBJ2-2	CASRMGQGNIGELFF	TGTGCCAGCAGAATGGGACAGGGGAACATCGGGGAGCTGTTTTTT
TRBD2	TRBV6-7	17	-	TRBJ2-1	CASSYAPAGGALYEQFF	TGTGCCAGCAGTTACGCACCAGCGGGGGGGGCCCTCTATGAGCAGTTCTTC
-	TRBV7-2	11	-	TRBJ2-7	CASSSYSEQYF	TGTGCCAGCAGCTCGTACTCCGAGCAGTACTTC
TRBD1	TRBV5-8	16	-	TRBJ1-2	CASSFFHPDRVDGYTF	TGTGCCAGCAGCTTCTTCCACCCGGACAGGGTGGATGGCTACACCTTC
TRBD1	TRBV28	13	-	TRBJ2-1	CASSLTGGWEQFF	TGTGCCAGCAGTTTGACAGGGGGCTGGGAGCAGTTCTTC
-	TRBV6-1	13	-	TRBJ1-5	CASKDMLNQPQHF	TGTGCCAGCAAGGACATGCTGAATCAGCCCCAGCATTTT
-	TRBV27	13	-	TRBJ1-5	CASSLSGRQPQHF	TGTGCCAGCAGTTTATCGGGGCGACAGCCCCAGCATTTT
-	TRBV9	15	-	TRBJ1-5	CASSVGAFSNQPQHF	TGTGCCAGCAGCGTAGGGGCTTTTAGCAATCAGCCCCAGCATTTT
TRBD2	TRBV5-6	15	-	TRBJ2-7	CASSWGAGGDYEQYF	TGTGCCAGCAGCTGGGGGGCGGGAGGGGATTACGAGCAGTACTTC
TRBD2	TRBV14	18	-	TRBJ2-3	CASSQKRSSGGGTDTQYF	TGTGCCAGCAGCCAAAAGAGGTCCAGCGGGGGGGGCACAGATACGCAGTATTTT
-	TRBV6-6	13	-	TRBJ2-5	CATKGYSQETQYF	TGTGCCACCAAGGGGTACAGTCAAGAGACCCAGTACTTC
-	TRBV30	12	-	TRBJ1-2	CAWTSYGYGYTF	TGTGCCTGGACCTCCTACGGCTATGGCTACACCTTC
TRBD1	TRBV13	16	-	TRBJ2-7	CASSSGPGQGTYEQYF	TGTGCCAGCAGCTCAGGGCCGGGACAGGGGACCTACGAGCAGTACTTC
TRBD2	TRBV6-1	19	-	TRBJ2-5	CASSEFSRGGAILQETQYF	TGTGCCAGCAGTGAATTTAGTCGCGGGGGGGCCATACTCCAAGAGACCCAGTACTTC
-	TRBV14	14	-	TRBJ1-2	CASSQGTLNYGYTF	TGTGCCAGCAGCCAAGGGACACTAAACTATGGCTACACCTTC
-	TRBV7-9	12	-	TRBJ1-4	CASSSLNEKLFF	TGTGCCAGCAGCTCCCTTAATGAAAAACTGTTTTTT